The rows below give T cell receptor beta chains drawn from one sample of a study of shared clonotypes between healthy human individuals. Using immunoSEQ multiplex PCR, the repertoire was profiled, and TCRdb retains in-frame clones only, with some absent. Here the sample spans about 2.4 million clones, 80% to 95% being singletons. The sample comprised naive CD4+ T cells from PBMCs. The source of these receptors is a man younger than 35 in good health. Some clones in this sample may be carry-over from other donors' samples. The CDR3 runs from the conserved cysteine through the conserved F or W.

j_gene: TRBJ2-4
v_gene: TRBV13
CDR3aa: CASSSTGMAKNIQYF

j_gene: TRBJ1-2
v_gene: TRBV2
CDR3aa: CASSRYNYGYTF

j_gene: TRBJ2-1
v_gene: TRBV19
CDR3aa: CASSMGASGRNEQFF

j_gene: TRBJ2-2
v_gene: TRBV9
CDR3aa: CASSGQGIRGELFF

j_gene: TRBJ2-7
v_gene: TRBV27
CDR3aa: CASSSEGAGSRLKRQYF

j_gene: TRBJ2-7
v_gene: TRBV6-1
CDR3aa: CASRSLRAVYEQYF

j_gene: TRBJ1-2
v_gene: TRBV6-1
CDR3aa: CASRSDRNYGYTF

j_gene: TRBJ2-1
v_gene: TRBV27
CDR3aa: CASSFNTGVPYNEQFF

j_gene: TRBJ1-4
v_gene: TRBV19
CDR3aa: CASSAGTVEKLFF

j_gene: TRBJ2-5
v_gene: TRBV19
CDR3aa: CASNYRRGETQYF

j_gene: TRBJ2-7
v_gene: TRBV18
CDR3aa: CASSLAGVRSYEQYF

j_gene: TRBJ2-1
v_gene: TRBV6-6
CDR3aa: CASSPDLLTVQFF

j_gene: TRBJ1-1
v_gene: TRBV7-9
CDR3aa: CASSPLLTDGNTEAFF

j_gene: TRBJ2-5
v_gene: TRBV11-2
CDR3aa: CASSLGISGRQETQYF

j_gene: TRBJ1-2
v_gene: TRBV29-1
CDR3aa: CSAGRDSLETF

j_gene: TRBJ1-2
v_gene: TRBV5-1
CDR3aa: CASSQINGDGYTF

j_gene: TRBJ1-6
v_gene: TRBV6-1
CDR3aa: CASGEDRANSPLHF

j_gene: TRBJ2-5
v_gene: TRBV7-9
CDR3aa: CASSFGLAGAETQYF

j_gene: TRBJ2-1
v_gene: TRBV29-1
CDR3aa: CSADHLLSGNEQFF

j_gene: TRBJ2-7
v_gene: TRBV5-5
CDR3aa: CASSLVKGGTAGQYF

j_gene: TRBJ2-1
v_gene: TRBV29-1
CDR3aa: CSARAASGIWDEQFF

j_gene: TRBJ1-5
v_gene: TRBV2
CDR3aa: CASSEGTGGQPQHF

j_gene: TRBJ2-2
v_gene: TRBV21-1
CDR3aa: CASSKNGARVGTGELFF

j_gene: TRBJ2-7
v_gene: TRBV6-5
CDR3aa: CASSYALYEQYF

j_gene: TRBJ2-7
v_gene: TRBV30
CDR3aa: CAWRTGQGRSPYF

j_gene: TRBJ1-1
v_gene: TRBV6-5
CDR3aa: CATQGVTEAFF

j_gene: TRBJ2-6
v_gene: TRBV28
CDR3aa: CAINGQGNSGANVLTF

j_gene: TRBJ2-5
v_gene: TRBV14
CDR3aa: CASSHLGDQETQYF

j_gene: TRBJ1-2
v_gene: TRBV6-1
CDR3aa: CASSGTGYGYTF

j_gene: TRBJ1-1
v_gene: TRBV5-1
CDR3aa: CASSSRNTEAFF

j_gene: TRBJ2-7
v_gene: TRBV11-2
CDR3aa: CASSLSVGTPNFREQYF

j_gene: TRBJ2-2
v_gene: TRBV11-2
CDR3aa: CASSYPPSGRSTGELFF

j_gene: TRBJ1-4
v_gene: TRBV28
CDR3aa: CASSLGGASNEKLFF

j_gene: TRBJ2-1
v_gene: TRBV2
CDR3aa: CASSGGVGTLSNNEQFF

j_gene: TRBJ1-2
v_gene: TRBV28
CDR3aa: CASSLFSRLGGYTF

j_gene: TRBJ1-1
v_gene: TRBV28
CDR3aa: CASSLSPGRRNTEAFF

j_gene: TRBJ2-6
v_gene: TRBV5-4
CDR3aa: CASSHSGANVLTF

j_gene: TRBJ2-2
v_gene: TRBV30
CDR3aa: CAWSVRTGELFF

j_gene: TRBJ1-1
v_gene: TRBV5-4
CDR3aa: CASSLGTASLGTEAFF

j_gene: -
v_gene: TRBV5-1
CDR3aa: CASSPAERDAPTEQYF